Below, one TCR beta chain is given with its context. The antigen remains unidentified. The sample belongs to a study of T cells in narcolepsy. The repertoire was sequenced with immunoSEQ multiplex PCR; TCRdb's copy has only in-frame clones and lacks some. The sample carries over 7,500 clones, roughly 60% recorded once. Study-level results: Autoreactive HCRT-specific and TRIB2-specific clonotypes were marked in same-patient CSF-versus-blood CD4+ comparisons. Reportedly, autoreactive clonotypes were serially detected in patients' blood but not controls'.

Sequenced material: CD45RA- memory CD8+ T cells from PBMCs. This sequence originates from a human donor with narcolepsy.

The CDR3 DNA follows: TGCGCCAGCAGCAAAGGGGACACTGAAGCTTTCTTT. It yields the protein CASSKGDTEAFF. The chain employs TRBV1 and TRBJ1-1. TRBV1 is annotated as a pseudogene. CDR3 length equals 12 residues.